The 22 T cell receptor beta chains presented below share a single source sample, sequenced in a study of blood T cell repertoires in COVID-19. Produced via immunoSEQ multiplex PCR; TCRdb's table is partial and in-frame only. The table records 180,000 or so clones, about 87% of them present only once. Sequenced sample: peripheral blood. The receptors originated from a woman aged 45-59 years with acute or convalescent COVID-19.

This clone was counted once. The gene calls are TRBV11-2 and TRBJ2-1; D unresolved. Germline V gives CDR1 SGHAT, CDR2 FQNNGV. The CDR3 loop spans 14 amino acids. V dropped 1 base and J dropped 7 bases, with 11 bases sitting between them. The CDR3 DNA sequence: TGTGCCAGCAGCTTAGGTTACAGCCTAAATGAGCAGTTCTTC. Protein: CASSLGYSLNEQFF.

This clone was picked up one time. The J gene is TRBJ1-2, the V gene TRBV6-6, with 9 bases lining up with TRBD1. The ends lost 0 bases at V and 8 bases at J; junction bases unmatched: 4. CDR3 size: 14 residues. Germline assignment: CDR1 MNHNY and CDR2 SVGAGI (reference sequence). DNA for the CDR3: TGTGCCAGCAGTTACTCGGACAGGGGAACAGGCTACACCTTC. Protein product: CASSYSDRGTGYTF.

CDR3 protein: CASSFTEARNEKLFF. CDR3 sequence (DNA): TGTGCCAGCAGCTTCACGGAGGCGCGGAATGAAAAACTGTTTTTT. The chain has TRBV13 and TRBJ1-4; D call uncertain. V was cut by 3 bases and J by 5 bases, with 13 bases left in between. CDR1 PRHDT and CDR2 FYEKMQ come from the germline V gene (reference sequence). This CDR3 spans 15 amino acids.

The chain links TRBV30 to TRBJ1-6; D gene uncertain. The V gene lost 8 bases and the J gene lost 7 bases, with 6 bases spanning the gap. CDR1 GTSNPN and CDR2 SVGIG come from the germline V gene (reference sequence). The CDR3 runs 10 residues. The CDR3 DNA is TGTGCCGGAGGGAATTCACCCCTCCACTTT. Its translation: CAGGNSPLHF.

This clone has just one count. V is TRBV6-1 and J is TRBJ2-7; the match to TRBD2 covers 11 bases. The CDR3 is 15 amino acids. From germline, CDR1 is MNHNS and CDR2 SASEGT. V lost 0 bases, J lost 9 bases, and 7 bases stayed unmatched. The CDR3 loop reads CASSEAASGRHMQYF. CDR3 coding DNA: TGTGCCAGCAGTGAAGCGGCTAGCGGGAGGCATATGCAGTACTTC.

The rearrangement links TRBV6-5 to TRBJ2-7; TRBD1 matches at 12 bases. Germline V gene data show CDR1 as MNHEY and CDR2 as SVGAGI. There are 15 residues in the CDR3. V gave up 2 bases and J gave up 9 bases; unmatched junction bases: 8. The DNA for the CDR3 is TGTGCCAGCAGTTACGGGACAGGGGGCTTACGACGGCAGTACTTC. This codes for CASSYGTGGLRRQYF.

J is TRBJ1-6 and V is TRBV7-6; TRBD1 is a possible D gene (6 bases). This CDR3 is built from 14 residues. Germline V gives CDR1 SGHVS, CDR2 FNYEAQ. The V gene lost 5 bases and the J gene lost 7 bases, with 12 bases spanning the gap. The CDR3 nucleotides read TGTGCCAGCAGCCAGGGGCAATTGAATTCACCCCTCCACTTT. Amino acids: CASSQGQLNSPLHF.

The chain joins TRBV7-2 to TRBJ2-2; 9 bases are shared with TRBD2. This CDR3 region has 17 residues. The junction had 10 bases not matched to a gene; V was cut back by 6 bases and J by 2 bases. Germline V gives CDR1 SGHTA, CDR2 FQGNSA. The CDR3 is CASSSPPGLANTGELFF. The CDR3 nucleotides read TGTGCCAGCAGTTCCCCTCCGGGACTAGCCAACACCGGGGAGCTGTTTTTT. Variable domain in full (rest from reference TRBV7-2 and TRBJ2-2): GAGVSQSPSNKVTEKGKDVELRCDPISGHTALYWYRQSLGQGLEFLIYFQGNSAPDKSGLPSDRFSAERTGGSVSTLTIQRTQQEDSAVYLCASSSPPGLANTGELFFGEGSRLTVL.

The chain's CDR3 is CASSLEGYYYNEQFF. The DNA of the CDR3 is TGTGCCAGTAGTCTCGAGGGCTATTACTACAATGAGCAGTTCTTC. The rearrangement joins TRBV19 to TRBJ2-1; tentative D call: TRBD2 (5 bases). V was shortened by 5 bases and J by 3 bases, with 14 bases between the two germline ends. This CDR3 has 15 amino acids. Germline assignment: CDR1 LNHDA and CDR2 SQIVND (reference sequence).

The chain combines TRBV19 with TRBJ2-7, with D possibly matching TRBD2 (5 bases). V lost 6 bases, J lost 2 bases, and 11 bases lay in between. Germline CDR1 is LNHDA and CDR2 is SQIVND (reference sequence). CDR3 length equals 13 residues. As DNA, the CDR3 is TGTGCCAGTAGGAAGGACGGGGCCTACGAGCAGTACTTC. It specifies CASRKDGAYEQYF.

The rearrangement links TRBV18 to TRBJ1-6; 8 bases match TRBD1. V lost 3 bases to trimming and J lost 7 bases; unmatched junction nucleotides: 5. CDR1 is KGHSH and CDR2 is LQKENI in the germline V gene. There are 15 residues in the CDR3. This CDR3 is CASSPRDRRNSPLHF. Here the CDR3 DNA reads TGTGCCAGCTCACCCCGGGACAGGAGGAATTCACCCCTCCACTTT.

In DNA form, the CDR3 reads TGTGCCAGCAGCCCACAGCTCCCAGGTGGAAACACCATATATTTT. Amino acids: CASSPQLPGGNTIYF. The gene calls are TRBV11-2 and TRBJ1-3; D is unclear. Germline-derived CDR1 and CDR2 are SGHAT and FQNNGV. This CDR3 region has 15 residues. V lost 5 bases, J lost 3 bases, and 14 bases lay in between. The full variable domain, in which reference TRBV11-2 and TRBJ1-3 provide the parts outside the CDR3, is EAGVAQSPRYKIIEKRQSVAFWCNPISGHATLYWYQQILGQGPKLLIQFQNNGVVDDSQLPKDRFSAERLKGVDSTLKIQPAKLEDSAVYLCASSPQLPGGNTIYFGEGSWLTVV.

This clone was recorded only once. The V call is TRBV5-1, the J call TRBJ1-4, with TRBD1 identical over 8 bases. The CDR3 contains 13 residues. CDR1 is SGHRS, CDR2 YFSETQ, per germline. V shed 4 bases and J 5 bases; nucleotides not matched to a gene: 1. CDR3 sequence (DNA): TGCGCCAGCAGCAGGACAGGGAATGAAAAACTGTTTTTT. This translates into CASSRTGNEKLFF.

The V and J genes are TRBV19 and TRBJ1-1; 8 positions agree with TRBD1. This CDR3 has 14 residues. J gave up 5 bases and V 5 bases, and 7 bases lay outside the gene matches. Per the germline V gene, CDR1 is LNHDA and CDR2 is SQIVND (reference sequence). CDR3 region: CASSVQGGVTEAFF. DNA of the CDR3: TGTGCCAGTAGTGTACAGGGGGGTGTGACTGAAGCTTTCTTT.

CDR3 DNA: TGTGCCAGCAGTTTCACTAGCGGGAGTAATACGCAGTATTTT. This translates into CASSFTSGSNTQYF. V and J are TRBV6-6 and TRBJ2-3; 11 nucleotides align to TRBD2. The CDR3 sequence is 14 residues long. V dropped 4 bases and J dropped 7; count of bases not matched to a gene: 4. Per germline, CDR1 MNHNY and CDR2 SVGAGI (reference sequence).

The CDR3 DNA reads as TGTGCCAGCAGCTTTACCGGGACAGTTTCCACCGGGGAGCTGTTTTTT. As protein: CASSFTGTVSTGELFF. This chain connects TRBV7-2 to TRBJ2-2, with 7 bases identical to TRBD1. CDR1 and CDR2 (germline): SGHTA, FQGNSA. CDR3 length equals 16 residues. Trimming cost V 3 bases and J 4 bases; bases outside gene matches: 8.

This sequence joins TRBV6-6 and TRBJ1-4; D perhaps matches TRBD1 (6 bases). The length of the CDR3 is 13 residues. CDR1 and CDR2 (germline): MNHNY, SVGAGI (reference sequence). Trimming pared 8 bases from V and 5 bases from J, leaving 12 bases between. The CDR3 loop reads CASRGQTNEKLFF. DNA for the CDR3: TGTGCCAGCCGAGGACAGACAAATGAAAAACTGTTTTTT.

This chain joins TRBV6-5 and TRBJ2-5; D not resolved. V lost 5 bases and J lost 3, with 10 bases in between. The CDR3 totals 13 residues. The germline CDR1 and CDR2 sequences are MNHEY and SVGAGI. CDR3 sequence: CASSRRWEETQYF. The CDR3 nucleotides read TGTGCCAGCAGTCGGCGGTGGGAAGAGACCCAGTACTTC.

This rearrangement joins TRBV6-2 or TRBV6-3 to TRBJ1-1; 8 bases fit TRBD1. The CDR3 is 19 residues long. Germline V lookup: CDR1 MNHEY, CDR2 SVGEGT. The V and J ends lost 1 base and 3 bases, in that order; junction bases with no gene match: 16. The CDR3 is CASSYLPVRDRSLYTEAFF. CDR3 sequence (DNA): TGTGCCAGCAGTTACTTACCTGTCCGGGACAGGAGTTTGTACACTGAAGCTTTCTTT.

The CDR3 spells CAWKMSGGYNEQFF. CDR3 sequence (DNA): TGTGCCTGGAAAATGTCCGGGGGTTACAATGAGCAGTTCTTC. The rearrangement joins TRBV30 to TRBJ2-1; perhaps TRBD2 as D (6 bases). Germline V CDR1 and CDR2: GTSNPN, SVGIG (reference sequence). The CDR3 covers 14 residues. V lost 4 bases and J lost 4, with 14 bases in between.

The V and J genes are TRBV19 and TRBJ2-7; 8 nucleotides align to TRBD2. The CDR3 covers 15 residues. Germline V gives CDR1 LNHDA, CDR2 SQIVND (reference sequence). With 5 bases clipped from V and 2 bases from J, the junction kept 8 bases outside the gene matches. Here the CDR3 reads CASSSQRGPPYEQYF. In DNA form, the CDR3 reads TGTGCCAGTAGTTCCCAGCGGGGGCCGCCCTACGAGCAGTACTTC. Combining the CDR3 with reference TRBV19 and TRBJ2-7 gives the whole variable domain DGGITQSPKYLFRKEGQNVTLSCEQNLNHDAMYWYRQDPGQGLRLIYYSQIVNDFQKGDIAEGYSVSREKKESFPLTVTSAQKNPTAFYLCASSSQRGPPYEQYFGPGTRLTVT.

The CDR3 region has the DNA TGTGCCAGCACGTCGGACAGGTTGAACACTGAAGCTTTCTTT. The encoded protein is CASTSDRLNTEAFF. The chain recombines TRBV7-2 with TRBJ1-1; 7 bases map to TRBD1. The germline gives CDR1 SGHTA, CDR2 FQGNSA. CDR3 size: 14 residues. After removal of 7 bases from V and 0 bases from J, the junction contained 5 bases not matched to a gene.